This TCR beta chain stems from a study of shared clonotypes between healthy human individuals (dated by TCRdb to the early 2020s). Looking at the study overall: A couple of women and a few men aged 18 to 49 years were included in the cohort. For each donor, three plates each were used for CD4 naive and CD4 memory, two plates were used for CD8 naive, and one plate was used for CD8 memory. To estimate repertoire size and how much clonotypes are shared between individuals, the study performed deep sequencing of blood TCR repertoires from about five healthy adults. Libraries were prepared and TCR repertoires were sequenced by different laboratories using diverse techniques, in order to increase sequencing depth and limit assay-specific biases. Leukapheresis yielded between about 0.85 and 9 billion PBMCs per donor.

TCR CDR3 regions were amplified from genomic DNA by multiplex PCR using the deep immunoSEQ assay. Extracted genomic DNA from each cell subset was spread evenly across all wells of several immunoSEQ 96-well plates, with each plate serving as a replicate. For sorted subsets, each replicate PCR was loaded with around 220 ng genomic DNA, equivalent to 30,000 or so T cell genomes. Purified libraries were quantified with a Qubit 3.0 fluorometer, sized on a Bioanalyzer 2100, and re-quantified with the KAPA Library Quantification kit. A separate single-read 150-cycle Illumina NextSeq 550 flow cell was used to sequence each immunoSEQ 96-well plate. Processing in the source paper ran as follows. Because only junctional sequences without quality scores were contained in the immunoSEQ output, filtering matching that applied to full-length reads could not be performed. Sequences were annotated with PyIR, a Python wrapper for IgBLAST v1.9, using IMGT germline references to assign V/J genes and CDR3. Reads with weak V/J assignments (E-value above 1e-6), missing CDR3, stop codons, out-of-frame junctions, or ambiguous translated residues were removed. V3J clonotypes were defined as sequences sharing an identical inferred V gene, J gene, and CDR3 amino acid sequence. Percentage overlap between repertoires was calculated by dividing the number of shared unique clonotypes by the size of the smaller repertoire. Richness of each repertoire was evaluated using RTK rarefaction, the Chao1 estimator, and Recon v2.1 estimates of unobserved clonotypes. Generation probabilities for all TCRbeta clonotypes obtained by the gDNA method from four donors were computed using OLGA. Sourced from immuneACCESS, this table was stored by TCRdb with only in-frame sequences that have V and J called. A share of the clones is absent; for the studies checked, an unresolved V gene accounts for under half, and the remainder has no known explanation. V and J calls and clone size follow that table, whereas D and trimming were derived from the DNA. This sample gives about a million clones in total; 60% to 80% of them show up just once. The ten largest clonotypes hold almost 0.9% of the sample.

What the study reported, not specific to this receptor: Pairwise subsampling led to the expectation that sequencing depth would affect the degree of clonotype sharing among donors. Estimated clonotype richness was generally larger for naive than for memory subsets. Sampling was restricted to blood, and TCR repertoires in tissues likely differ from the TCR repertoires found in blood. Compared with non-shared clonotypes, clonotypes shared by all four sorted-subset donors had higher generation probabilities. The small number of donors limited the genetic and exposure-history diversity represented. About 5% of naive CD4, more than 3% of naive CD8, approximately 2% of memory CD4, and roughly 0.4% of memory CD8 clonotypes were shared across a few donors. Rarefaction of sorted-subset datasets indicated incomplete sequencing despite the large sequencing depth.

From the cysteine through the phenylalanine, the CDR3 covers 16 amino acids. Only the CDR3 part of the read is kept: 48 bases, read in frame from the first base. V is reduced by 0 bases and J by 4 bases, leaving a spacing of 16 bases between them. CDR1 and CDR2 (GTSNPN, SVGIG) derive from the germline V gene (reference sequence). A word on this clone: Its antigen remains undetermined. Base qualities were left out, and no much larger clone turns up one base away.

Healthy HIV-negative adults with no recently reported acute infections or vaccinations were included as donors. All donors were Caucasian adults living in Nashville, Tennessee, USA. Magnetic negative selection was used to enrich CD4+ T cells, after which naive cells were positively selected on CD45RA and the negative fraction became the memory subset. After blood collection by leukapheresis, PBMCs were isolated using Ficoll-Histopaque density gradient centrifugation and then cryopreserved in the vapor phase of liquid nitrogen. Analytical flow cytometry was used to check the purity and quantity of each magnetically sorted T cell population. Genomic DNA was isolated from every sorted fraction and measured by UV absorbance on a Nanodrop 2000c.

The sequenced sample consisted of memory CD4+ T cells from PBMCs. Reading the label with the study, this specimen's cell subset or site is: CD45RA-negative fraction. The chain links TRBV30 with TRBJ1-5, with a weak D call of TRBD1 (6 bases match). This TCR was recovered from a man between 18 and 35 years old in good health. Some clones in this sample may be carry-over from other donors' samples. The CDR3 region has the sequence CAWSVGMGATNQPQHF. DNA sequence: TGTGCCTGGAGTGTAGGGATGGGGGCCACTAATCAGCCCCAGCATTTT. The full variable domain, completed from the reference TRBV30 and TRBJ1-5 proteins outside the CDR3, reads SQTIHQWPATLVQPVGSPLSLECTVEGTSNPNLYWYRQAAGRGLQLLFYSVGIGQISSEVPQNLSASRPQDRQFILSSKKLLLSDSGFYLCAWSVGMGATNQPQHFGDGTRLSIL.